Presented here are 21 T cell receptor beta chains from one specimen sequenced in a study of T cells after yellow fever vaccination (dated by TCRdb to about 2019). Library generation was performed with 5' RACE. Sequencing took place on an Illumina HiSeq 2500. TCRdb took the public reads, trimmed them with fastp at Q25, ran MiXCR for clone calling and kept in-frame beta chains. One record per CDR3 amino acid sequence lists the most common genes and DNA. This sample is represented by about 630,000 distinct CDR3 sequences; approximately 13% of them were singletons. The top ten constitute about 15% of the sample. The treatment or condition label here, explained by the study, means: live attenuated yellow fever vaccine strain. The sequencing here drew on PBMCs, taken on the day of the yellow fever booster vaccination. The source of these receptors is a young man who received the YFV17D yellow fever vaccine.

This clonotype was picked up one time. The CDR3 is CASSALTHTDTQYF. The CDR3 DNA follows: TGCGCCAGCAGTGCTCTGACGCACACAGATACGCAGTATTTT. The chain has TRBV10-1 and TRBJ2-3, with D hard to call. The CDR3 sequence is 14 residues long. Trimming removed 4 bases from V and 2 bases from J, with 10 bases in between. Germline V lookup: CDR1 WNHNN, CDR2 SYGVQD (reference sequence).

The gene calls are TRBV5-5 and TRBJ2-5, with D possibly matching TRBD2 (7 bases). From germline, CDR1 is SGHKS and CDR2 YYEKEE (reference sequence). Trimming pared 0 bases from V and 4 bases from J, leaving 10 bases between. This CDR3 is built from 14 residues. The CDR3 nucleotides are TGTGCCAGCAGCTTGGGGAGGGGGGGAGAGACCCAGTACTTC. Protein: CASSLGRGGETQYF.

The gene calls are TRBV7-9 and TRBJ2-5; 10 bases are a match to TRBD2. Germline lookup yields CDR1 SEHNR and CDR2 FQNEAQ (reference sequence). The CDR3 covers 16 residues. V lost 5 bases, J lost 4 bases, and 10 bases stayed unmatched. The CDR3 reads CASSPGLAEGPETQYF. The CDR3 DNA follows: TGTGCCAGCAGCCCCGGACTAGCGGAGGGTCCAGAGACCCAGTACTTC.

The rearrangement links TRBV29-1 to TRBJ2-7; no definite D call. The CDR3 has 11 residues. V was clipped by 4 bases and J by 7 bases, with 11 bases between them. The germline V gene has CDR1 SQVTM and CDR2 ANQGSEA. In DNA form, the CDR3 reads TGCAGCGTTGTCGGTATTTTGGAGCAGTACTTC. It codes for CSVVGILEQYF.

The V call is TRBV20-1, the J call TRBJ1-4; a possible D gene is TRBD1 (5 bases). Trimming shortened V by 3 bases and J by 8 bases, and 16 bases separated the two germline ends. The germline V gene has CDR1 DFQATT and CDR2 SNEGSKA (reference sequence). The CDR3 loop spans 14 amino acids. This CDR3 reads CSASSGTGREKLFF. CDR3 nucleotides: TGCAGTGCTAGTTCTGGGACCGGGCGGGAAAAACTGTTTTTT.

This clonotype was counted between two and nine times. The CDR3 loop is CTSSHTGELAPRLETQYF. CDR3 in DNA: TGCACCAGCAGCCACACAGGGGAGCTTGCGCCCCGATTAGAGACCCAGTACTTC. V usage is TRBV1 and J usage is TRBJ2-5; the D call TRBD1 from the table was never checked on the DNA. TRBV1 is an annotated pseudogene. The CDR3 runs to 18 residues.

V is TRBV20-1 and J is TRBJ2-7; D is possibly TRBD1 (6 bases). The V end was cut by 8 bases, the J end by 7 bases, with 27 bases between. Looked up from germline, CDR1 is DFQATT and CDR2 is SNEGSKA (reference sequence). The CDR3 sequence is 15 residues long. CDR3 in DNA: TGCAGTCCCCCACAGGGTACCTTAGCTCAGGGAGAGCAGTACTTC. It yields the protein CSPPQGTLAQGEQYF.

The table lists this clonotype with a count of one. The chain employs TRBV18 and TRBJ2-6; TRBD1 agrees at 8 bases. The V segment lost 4 bases and the J segment 0 bases; nucleotides outside the gene matches: 11. The CDR3 sequence is 19 residues long. CDR1 is KGHSH and CDR2 is LQKENI in the germline V gene. This CDR3 reads CASSLLLTGDNSGANVLTF. For the CDR3, the DNA is TGTGCCAGCTCACTCCTTTTGACAGGGGACAACTCTGGGGCCAACGTCCTGACTTTC. Full variable domain (missing parts from reference TRBV18 and TRBJ2-6): NAGVMQNPRHLVRRRGQEARLRCSPMKGHSHVYWYRQLPEEGLKFMVYLQKENIIDESGMPKERFSAEFPKEGPSILRIQQVVRGDSAAYFCASSLLLTGDNSGANVLTFGAGSRLTVL.

V usage is TRBV10-3 and J usage is TRBJ2-1; 14 positions match TRBD2. Germline V lookup: CDR1 ENHRY, CDR2 SYGVKD. The CDR3 consists of 15 residues. V gave up 8 bases and J gave up 4 bases; unmatched junction bases: 4. As DNA, the CDR3 is TGTGCCATCCGACTAGCGGGAGGGCCTTACAATGAGCAGTTCTTC. Translation: CAIRLAGGPYNEQFF.

Only a few counts were recorded for this clonotype. The V and J genes are TRBV25-1 and TRBJ2-4, with 8 bases fitting TRBD2. J lost 3 bases, V lost 2 bases, and 6 bases had no gene match. The CDR3 extends over 16 amino acids. Germline V CDR1 and CDR2: MGHDK, SYGVNS. CDR3 protein: CASSEGVAGYKNIQYF. CDR3 sequence (DNA): TGTGCCAGCAGTGAAGGGGTAGCGGGGTACAAAAACATTCAGTACTTC.

This clonotype was detected only a few times. The J gene is TRBJ2-2, the V gene TRBV2; D uncertain. Trimming took 3 bases from V and 8 from J, leaving 4 bases between them. Germline V gene sequence: CDR1 SNHLY, CDR2 FYNNEI. The CDR3 runs to 11 residues. Written as DNA, the CDR3 is TGTGCCAGCAGTGAGTGGGGGGAGCTGTTTTTT. It translates to CASSEWGELFF.

The V and J genes are TRBV12-3 or TRBV12-4 and TRBJ1-2, with 8 positions matching TRBD1. CDR3 length equals 16 residues. V gave up 5 bases and J gave up 1 base; unmatched junction bases: 9. The CDR3 nucleotides read TGTGCCAGCAGTCCGGGACAGACAGGGGTTAACTATGGCTACACCTTC. Translated, it gives CASSPGQTGVNYGYTF.

V usage is TRBV7-2 and J usage is TRBJ1-2; 8 positions agree with TRBD1. The germline V gene has CDR1 SGHTA and CDR2 FQGNSA. The V and J ends lost 5 bases and 4 bases, in that order; junction bases with no gene match: 9. The CDR3 length is 15 residues. The chain's CDR3 is CASSPELTGAYGYTF. The CDR3 nucleotides read TGTGCCAGCAGCCCAGAGCTGACAGGGGCCTATGGCTACACCTTC.

This chain links TRBV12-3 or TRBV12-4 with TRBJ2-7; TRBD2 matches 7 bases. The V segment lost 5 bases and the J segment 2 bases; nucleotides outside the gene matches: 12. The length of the CDR3 is 16 residues. CDR3 sequence: CASSPTKAGRTYEQYF. In DNA form, the CDR3 reads TGTGCCAGCAGTCCGACAAAAGCGGGACGGACCTACGAGCAGTACTTC.

In this sample, this clonotype turned up a few times. The chain carries TRBV21-1 and TRBJ1-2; TRBD1, the table's D call, lacks a check against the DNA. TRBV21-1 counts as a pseudogene. This CDR3 is 17 amino acids long. The CDR3 nucleotides are TGTGCCAGCAGCAAAAGGAGGGGACAGGTCAGAGGGTATGGCTACACCTTC. Its protein product is CASSKRRGQVRGYGYTF.

This clonotype was detected ten times or more. J is TRBJ2-7 and V is TRBV3-1; TRBD1 agrees at 8 bases. Germline V gene data show CDR1 as LGHDT and CDR2 as YNNKEL (reference sequence). CDR3 size: 15 residues. J was trimmed by 0 bases and V by 6 bases; bases with no gene match: 7. The CDR3 protein is CASSPGGAGSYEQYF. CDR3 nucleotide sequence: TGTGCCAGCAGTCCAGGGGGCGCAGGCTCCTACGAGCAGTACTTC.

The rearrangement links TRBV20-1 to TRBJ1-1, with 9 bases identical to TRBD1. The germline V gene encodes CDR1 DFQATT and CDR2 SNEGSKA (reference sequence). The CDR3 loop spans 17 amino acids. The CDR3 loop reads CWAPAPNRGRRNTEAFF. Written as DNA, the CDR3 is TGCTGGGCCCCGGCTCCGAACAGGGGGCGACGGAACACTGAAGCTTTCTTT.

The V gene is TRBV10-3, the J gene TRBJ2-7; 11 bases align to TRBD2. CDR3 length: 16 residues. J was trimmed by 5 bases and V by 7 bases; bases with no gene match: 13. The germline V gene has CDR1 ENHRY and CDR2 SYGVKD. The CDR3 spells CAITSSTSGSLNEQYF. The CDR3 DNA reads as TGTGCCATCACCTCCTCAACTAGCGGGAGTCTCAACGAGCAGTACTTC.

This rearrangement joins TRBV6-1 to TRBJ1-5; 7 nucleotides agree with TRBD1. CDR1 and CDR2 (germline): MNHNS, SASEGT. CDR3 length: 13 residues. V lost 6 bases and J lost 5; bases outside the gene matches: 4. This CDR3 is CASRGTVDQPQHF. The CDR3 DNA sequence: TGTGCCAGCAGGGGGACAGTTGATCAGCCCCAGCATTTT.

This clonotype has just a few counts. V and J are TRBV7-8 and TRBJ2-7; D gene ambiguous. Trimming shortened V by 4 bases and J by 3 bases, and 10 bases separated the two germline ends. The CDR3 covers 13 residues. Germline V CDR1 and CDR2: SGHVS, FQNEAQ. CDR3 sequence (DNA): TGTGCCAGCAGCTCTACACAAAACTACGAGCAGTACTTC. Protein sequence: CASSSTQNYEQYF.

The table lists this clonotype with many counts. The gene calls are TRBV29-1 and TRBJ2-3; the D gene is possibly TRBD2 (5 bases). The CDR3 sequence is 12 residues long. Trimming stripped 6 bases from V and 2 bases from J, with 9 bases between. Germline-derived CDR1 and CDR2 are SQVTM and ANQGSEA. The CDR3 DNA reads TGCAGCGTCCTAGCCTCCACAGATACGCAGTATTTT. Translated, it gives CSVLASTDTQYF.